This is a list of T cell receptor beta chains from one sample in a study of identical twins. TCRdb called the 5' RACE reads again in MiXCR, with one record for every CDR3 protein. Of approximately 550,000 distinct CDR3 sequences in the sample, approximately 20% are singletons; the top ten hold around 0.48%. The same sample was also used in a study of yellow fever vaccine responses in identical twins.

Specimen: CD4+ T cells sorted from blood. These receptors all stem from a woman between 18 and 29 years old in good health. Each CDR3 is given with its conserved first and last residue. The order of the fields is D gene, J gene, clone size, V gene, CDR3 DNA, CDR3 protein. D genes are given only for firm matches. The size of a clone is reported for some rows only, either as once, few or many, or as a class for expanded clones.

TRBD1,TRBJ2-3,few,TRBV29-1,TGCAGCGTTGAAATCACACAGGGGGCTTCCACAGATACGCAGTATTTT,CSVEITQGASTDTQYF
TRBD1,TRBJ2-7,few,TRBV12-3/TRBV12-4,TGTGCCAGCAGAACGACAGGGTCCTACGAGCAGTACTTC,CASRTTGSYEQYF
TRBD2,TRBJ2-1,.,TRBV6-1,TGTGCCAGCAGTCGGTCTGGGACTACCTACAATGAGCAGTTCTTC,CASSRSGTTYNEQFF
TRBD2,TRBJ2-3,few,TRBV2,TGTGCCAGCCTAAACCTAGCGGGACGCACAGATACGCAGTATTTT,CASLNLAGRTDTQYF
.,TRBJ2-2,.,TRBV20-1,TGCAGTGCTAGAGTAGGGACAACGAACACCGGGGAGCTGTTTTTT,CSARVGTTNTGELFF
.,TRBJ2-2,few,TRBV7-8,TGTGCCAGCAGCCGGAGAGGAGGGGGCAGAGGCACCGGGGAGCTGTTTTTT,CASSRRGGGRGTGELFF
.,TRBJ1-2,.,TRBV5-1,TGCGCCAGCAGTTACGACGCTACAGGGCATAACTATGGCTACACCTTC,CASSYDATGHNYGYTF
.,TRBJ2-1,.,TRBV20-1,TGCAGTGCTAGAGAGGTGGGAAGGGGGGGTGAGCAGTTCTTC,CSAREVGRGGEQFF
TRBD2,TRBJ2-7,once,TRBV11-2,TGTGCCAGCAGCCGGTCCCCGGGAGGGTACGAGCAGTACTTC,CASSRSPGGYEQYF
TRBD1,TRBJ2-5,.,TRBV10-3,TGTGCCATCAGTGGCGACAGGGCCCAAGAGACCCAGTACTTC,CAISGDRAQETQYF
TRBD2,TRBJ2-3,few,TRBV7-2,TGTGCCAGCAGCGCCCGCGGGGGTGGGACAGATACGCAGTATTTT,CASSARGGGTDTQYF
.,TRBJ2-1,.,TRBV24-1,TGTGCCACATCAGTGACTTCCCATGAGCAGTTCTTC,CATSVTSHEQFF
.,TRBJ2-1,few,TRBV6-1,TGTGCCAGCACTCCTTGGCGGTCCTCCTACAATGAGCAGTTCTTC,CASTPWRSSYNEQFF
.,TRBJ1-5,few,TRBV2,TGTGCCAGCAGTGGGACAAACACAAATCAGCCCCAGCATTTT,CASSGTNTNQPQHF
.,TRBJ1-2,.,TRBV3-1,TGTGCCAGCAGCCAAGTTTCGATGGCTAATTATGGCTACACCTTC,CASSQVSMANYGYTF
TRBD2,TRBJ2-2,.,TRBV7-3,TGTGCCAGCAGTTCTCCCGGGACTAGCGGGAGTTGGGCCGGGGAGCTGTTTTTT,CASSSPGTSGSWAGELFF
TRBD2,TRBJ2-7,.,TRBV18,TGTGCCAGCTCAACACTAGCGGTCGTGGACGAGCAGTACTTC,CASSTLAVVDEQYF
TRBD2,TRBJ2-1,.,TRBV6-1,TGTGCCAGCAGCGAGACCACTGGACTAGCGGGAGCGTGGAGGGTCTACAATGAGCAGTTCTTC,CASSETTGLAGAWRVYNEQFF
TRBD2,TRBJ2-1,.,TRBV4-2,TGTGCCAGCAGCCAAGGGCTGCGAGCGGGAAAACATTGGGAGCAGTTCTTC,CASSQGLRAGKHWEQFF
TRBD1,TRBJ2-1,.,TRBV6-2/TRBV6-3,TGTGCCAGCAGTTACTACCCCGGGACAGGGAACTACAATGAGCAGTTCTTC,CASSYYPGTGNYNEQFF
.,TRBJ2-5,.,TRBV10-3,TGTGCCATCCGACAAAATGAGAGTCCTGGAGAGACCCAGTACTTC,CAIRQNESPGETQYF
.,TRBJ1-1,.,TRBV27,TGTGCCAGCAGTTTTTACAAATCCAAAATGAACACTGAAGCTTTCTTT,CASSFYKSKMNTEAFF
.,TRBJ2-1,few,TRBV9,TGTGCCAGCAGCCCTGTGGGGACCCAAAGCTCCTACAATGAGCAGTTCTTC,CASSPVGTQSSYNEQFF
.,TRBJ1-1,.,TRBV5-1,TGCGCCAGCAGCTGGACGGGTACTGAAGCTTTCTTT,CASSWTGTEAFF